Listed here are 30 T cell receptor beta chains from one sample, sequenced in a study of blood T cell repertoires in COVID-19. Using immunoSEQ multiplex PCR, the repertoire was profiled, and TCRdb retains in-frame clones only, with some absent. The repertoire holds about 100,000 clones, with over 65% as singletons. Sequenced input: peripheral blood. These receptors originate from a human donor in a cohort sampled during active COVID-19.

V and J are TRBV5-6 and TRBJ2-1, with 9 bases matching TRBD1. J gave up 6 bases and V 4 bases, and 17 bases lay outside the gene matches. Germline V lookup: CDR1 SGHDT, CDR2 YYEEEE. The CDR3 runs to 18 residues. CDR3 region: CASSRRVSGQGNINEQFF. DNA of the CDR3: TGTGCCAGCAGCCGCCGGGTATCGGGACAGGGTAATATCAATGAGCAGTTCTTC.

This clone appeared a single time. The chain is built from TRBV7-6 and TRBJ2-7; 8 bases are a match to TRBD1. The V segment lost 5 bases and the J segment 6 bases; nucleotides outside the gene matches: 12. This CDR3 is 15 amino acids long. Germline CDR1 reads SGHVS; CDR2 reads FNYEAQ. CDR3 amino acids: CASSPRGQGQGEQYF. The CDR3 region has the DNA TGTGCCAGCAGCCCAAGAGGACAGGGACAAGGCGAGCAGTACTTC.

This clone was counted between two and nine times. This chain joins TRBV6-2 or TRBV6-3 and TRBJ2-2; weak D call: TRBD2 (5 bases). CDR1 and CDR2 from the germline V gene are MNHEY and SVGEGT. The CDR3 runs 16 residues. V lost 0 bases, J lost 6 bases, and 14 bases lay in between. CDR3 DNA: TGTGCCAGCAGTTACTCGAGACGCGGAGGAGCCGGGGAGCTGTTTTTT. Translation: CASSYSRRGGAGELFF.

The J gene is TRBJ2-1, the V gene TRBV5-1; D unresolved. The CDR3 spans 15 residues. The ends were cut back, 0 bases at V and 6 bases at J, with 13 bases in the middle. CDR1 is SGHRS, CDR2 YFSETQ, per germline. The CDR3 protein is CASSLETLLINEQFF. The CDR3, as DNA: TGCGCCAGCAGCTTGGAAACACTATTGATCAATGAGCAGTTCTTC.

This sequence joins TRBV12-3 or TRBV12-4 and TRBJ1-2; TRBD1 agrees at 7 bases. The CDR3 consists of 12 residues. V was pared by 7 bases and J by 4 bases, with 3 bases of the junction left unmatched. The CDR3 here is CASTRQGYGYTF. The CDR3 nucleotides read TGTGCCAGCACCCGACAGGGCTATGGCTACACCTTC.

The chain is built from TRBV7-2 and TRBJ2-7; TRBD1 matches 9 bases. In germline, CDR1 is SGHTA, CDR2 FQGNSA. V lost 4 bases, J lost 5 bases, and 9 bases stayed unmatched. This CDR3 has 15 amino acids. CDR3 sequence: CASSSPGTGRHEQYF. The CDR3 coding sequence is TGTGCCAGCAGCTCACCCGGGACAGGGCGACACGAGCAGTACTTC.

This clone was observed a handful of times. CDR3 in amino acids: CASSSPQEVYEQYF. CDR3 nucleotides: TGTGCCAGCAGCTCCCCCCAGGAGGTCTACGAGCAGTACTTC. The genes are TRBV5-4 and TRBJ2-7, with a weak D call TRBD2 (5 bases). The V gene lost 3 bases and the J gene lost 3 bases, with 13 bases spanning the gap. This CDR3 comprises 14 residues. The germline gives CDR1 SGHNT, CDR2 YYREEE (reference sequence).

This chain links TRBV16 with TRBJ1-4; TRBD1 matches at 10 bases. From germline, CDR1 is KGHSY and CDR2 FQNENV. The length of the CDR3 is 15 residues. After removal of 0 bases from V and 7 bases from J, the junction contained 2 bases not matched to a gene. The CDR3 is CASSQSDRGLEKLFF. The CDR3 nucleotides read TGTGCCAGCAGCCAATCTGACAGGGGGCTTGAAAAACTGTTTTTT.

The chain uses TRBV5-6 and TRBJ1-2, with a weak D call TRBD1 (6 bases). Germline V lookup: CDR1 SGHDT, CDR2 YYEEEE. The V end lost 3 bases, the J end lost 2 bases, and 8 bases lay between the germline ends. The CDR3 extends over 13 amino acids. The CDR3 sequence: CASSSQGNYGYTF. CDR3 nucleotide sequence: TGTGCCAGCAGCTCACAGGGAAACTATGGCTACACCTTC.

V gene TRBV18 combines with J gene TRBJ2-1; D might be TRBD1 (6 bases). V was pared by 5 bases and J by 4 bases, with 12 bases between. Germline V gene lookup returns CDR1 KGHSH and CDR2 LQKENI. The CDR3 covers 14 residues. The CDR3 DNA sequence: TGTGCCAGCTCAAAGGACAGACTGTACAATGAGCAGTTCTTC. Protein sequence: CASSKDRLYNEQFF.

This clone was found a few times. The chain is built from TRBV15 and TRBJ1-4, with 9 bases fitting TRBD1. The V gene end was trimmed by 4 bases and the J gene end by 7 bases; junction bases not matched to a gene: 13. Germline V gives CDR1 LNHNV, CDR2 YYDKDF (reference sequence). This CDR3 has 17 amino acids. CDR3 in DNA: TGTGCCACCAGCATATTCCCCCCGGGACAGGGCTCTGAAAAACTGTTTTTT. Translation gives CATSIFPPGQGSEKLFF.

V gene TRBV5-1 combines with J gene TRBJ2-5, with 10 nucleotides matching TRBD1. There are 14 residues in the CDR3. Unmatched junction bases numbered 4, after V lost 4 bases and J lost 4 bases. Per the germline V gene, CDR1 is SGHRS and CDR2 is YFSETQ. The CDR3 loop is CASSMTGGGETQYF. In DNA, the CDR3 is TGCGCCAGCAGCATGACAGGGGGCGGAGAGACCCAGTACTTC.

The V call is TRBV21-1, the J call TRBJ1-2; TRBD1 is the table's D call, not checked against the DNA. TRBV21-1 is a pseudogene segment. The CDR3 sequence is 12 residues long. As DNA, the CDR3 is TGTGCCAGCAGCAAATCCAGGAATGGCTACACCTTC. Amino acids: CASSKSRNGYTF.

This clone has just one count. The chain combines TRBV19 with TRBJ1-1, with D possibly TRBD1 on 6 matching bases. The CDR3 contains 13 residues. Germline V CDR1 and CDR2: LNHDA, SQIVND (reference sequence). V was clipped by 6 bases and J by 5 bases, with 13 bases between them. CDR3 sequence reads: CASRGRGETEAFF. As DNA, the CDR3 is TGTGCCAGTAGAGGCAGGGGAGAGACTGAAGCTTTCTTT.

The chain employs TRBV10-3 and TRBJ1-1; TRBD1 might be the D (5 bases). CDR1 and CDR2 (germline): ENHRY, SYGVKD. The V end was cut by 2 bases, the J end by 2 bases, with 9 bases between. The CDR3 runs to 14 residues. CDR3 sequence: CAISERTTNTEAFF. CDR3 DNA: TGTGCCATCAGTGAGCGGACAACTAACACTGAAGCTTTCTTT.

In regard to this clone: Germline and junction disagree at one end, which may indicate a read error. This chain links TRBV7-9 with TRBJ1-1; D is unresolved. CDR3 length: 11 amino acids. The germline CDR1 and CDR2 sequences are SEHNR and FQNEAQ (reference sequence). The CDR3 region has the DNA TGTGCCACCAGCCGGAGGTCTGAAGCTTTCTTT. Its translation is CATSRRSEAFF.

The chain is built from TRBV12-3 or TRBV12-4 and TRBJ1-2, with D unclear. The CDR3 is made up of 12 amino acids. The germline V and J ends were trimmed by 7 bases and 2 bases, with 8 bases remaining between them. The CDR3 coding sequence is TGTGCCAGCACTCAGGCAAACTATGGCTACACCTTC. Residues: CASTQANYGYTF.

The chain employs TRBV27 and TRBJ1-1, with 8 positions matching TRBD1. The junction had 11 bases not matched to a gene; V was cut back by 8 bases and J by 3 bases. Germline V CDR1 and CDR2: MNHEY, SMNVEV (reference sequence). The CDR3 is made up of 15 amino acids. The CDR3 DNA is TGTGCCAGCCGTTCGGTCCAGGGGGCTTACACTGAAGCTTTCTTT. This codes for CASRSVQGAYTEAFF.

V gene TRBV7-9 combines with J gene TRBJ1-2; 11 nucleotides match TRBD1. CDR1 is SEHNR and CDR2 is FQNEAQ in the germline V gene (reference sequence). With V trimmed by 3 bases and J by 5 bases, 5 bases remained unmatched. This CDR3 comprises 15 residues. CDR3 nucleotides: TGTGCCAGCAGCTTGCCGGGACAGGGGGTTTATGGCTACACCTTC. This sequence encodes CASSLPGQGVYGYTF. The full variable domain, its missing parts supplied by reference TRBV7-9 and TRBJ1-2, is DTGVSQNPRHKITKRGQNVTFRCDPISEHNRLYWYRQTLGQGPEFLTYFQNEAQLEKSRLLSDRFSAERPKGSFSTLEIQRTEQGDSAMYLCASSLPGQGVYGYTFGSGTRLTVV.

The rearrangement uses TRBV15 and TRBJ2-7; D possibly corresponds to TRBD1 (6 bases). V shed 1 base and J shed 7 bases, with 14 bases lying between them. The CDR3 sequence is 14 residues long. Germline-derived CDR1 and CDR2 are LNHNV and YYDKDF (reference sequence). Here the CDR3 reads CATSRGGGTGEQYF. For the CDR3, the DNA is TGTGCCACCAGCAGAGGTGGGGGAACAGGGGAGCAGTACTTC.

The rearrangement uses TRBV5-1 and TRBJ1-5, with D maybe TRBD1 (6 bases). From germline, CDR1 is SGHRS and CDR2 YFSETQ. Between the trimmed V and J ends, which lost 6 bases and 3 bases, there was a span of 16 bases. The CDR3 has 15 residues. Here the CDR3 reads CASTIGGESNQPQHF. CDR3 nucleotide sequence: TGCGCCAGCACCATAGGGGGGGAATCCAATCAGCCCCAGCATTTT.

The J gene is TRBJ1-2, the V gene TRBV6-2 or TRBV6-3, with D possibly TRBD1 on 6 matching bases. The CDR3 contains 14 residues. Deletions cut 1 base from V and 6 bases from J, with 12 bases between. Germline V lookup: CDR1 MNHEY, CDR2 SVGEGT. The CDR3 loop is CASSYLMGANGYTF. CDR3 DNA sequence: TGTGCCAGCAGTTACTTGATGGGGGCTAATGGCTACACCTTC.

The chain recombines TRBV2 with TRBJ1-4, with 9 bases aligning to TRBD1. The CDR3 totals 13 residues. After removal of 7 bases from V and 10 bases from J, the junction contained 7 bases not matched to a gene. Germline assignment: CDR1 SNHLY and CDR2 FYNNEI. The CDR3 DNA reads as TGTGCCAGCATTCGGACAGGGGTGGGAAAACTGTTTTTT. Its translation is CASIRTGVGKLFF.

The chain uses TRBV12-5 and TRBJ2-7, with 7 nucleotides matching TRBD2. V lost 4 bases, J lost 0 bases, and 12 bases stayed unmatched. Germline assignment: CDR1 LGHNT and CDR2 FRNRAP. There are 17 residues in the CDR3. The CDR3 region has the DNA TGTGCTAGTGGTTCGATCTCCGGGACTACTAGCTCCTACGAGCAGTACTTC. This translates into CASGSISGTTSSYEQYF.

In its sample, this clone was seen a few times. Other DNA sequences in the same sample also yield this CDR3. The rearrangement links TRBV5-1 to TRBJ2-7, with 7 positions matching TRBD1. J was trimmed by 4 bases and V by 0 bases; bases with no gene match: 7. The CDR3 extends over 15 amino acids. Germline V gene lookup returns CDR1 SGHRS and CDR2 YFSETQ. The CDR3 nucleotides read TGCGCCAGCAGCTTGGGTGGGACAGCGAGTTACGAGCAGTACTTC. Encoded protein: CASSLGGTASYEQYF.

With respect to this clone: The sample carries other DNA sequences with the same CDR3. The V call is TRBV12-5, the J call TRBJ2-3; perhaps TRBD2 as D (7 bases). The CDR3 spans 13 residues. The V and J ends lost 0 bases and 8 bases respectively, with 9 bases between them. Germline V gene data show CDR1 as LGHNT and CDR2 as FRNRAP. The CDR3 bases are TGTGCTAGTGGTTTGGTAGGGGGGGGTACGCAGTATTTT. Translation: CASGLVGGGTQYF.

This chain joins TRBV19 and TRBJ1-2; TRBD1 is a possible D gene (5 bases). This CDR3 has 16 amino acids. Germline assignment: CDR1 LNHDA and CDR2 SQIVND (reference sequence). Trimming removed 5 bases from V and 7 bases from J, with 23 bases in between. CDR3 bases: TGTGCCAGTAGTCCAGGACAAGACCGAGGTATTGGTGGCTACACCTTC. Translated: CASSPGQDRGIGGYTF.

The CDR3 sequence: CSVGQGSGNTIYF. CDR3 DNA: TGCAGCGTGGGACAGGGCTCTGGAAACACCATATATTTT. V and J are TRBV29-1 and TRBJ1-3; 9 bases align to TRBD1. This CDR3 spans 13 amino acids. Trimming at V came to 6 bases and at J to 0 bases, leaving 0 bases not matched to a gene. Germline lookup yields CDR1 SQVTM and CDR2 ANQGSEA.

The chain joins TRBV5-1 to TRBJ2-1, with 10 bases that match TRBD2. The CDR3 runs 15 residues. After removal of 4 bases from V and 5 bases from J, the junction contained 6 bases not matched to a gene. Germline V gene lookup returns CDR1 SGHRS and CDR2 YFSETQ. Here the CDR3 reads CASSLPSGGHNEQFF. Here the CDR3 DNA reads TGCGCCAGCAGCCTTCCTAGCGGGGGCCACAATGAGCAGTTCTTC.

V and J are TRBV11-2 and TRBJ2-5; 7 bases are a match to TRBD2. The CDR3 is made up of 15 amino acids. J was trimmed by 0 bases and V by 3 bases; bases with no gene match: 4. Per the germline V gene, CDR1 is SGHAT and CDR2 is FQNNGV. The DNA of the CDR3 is TGTGCCAGCAGCTTCCAACTAGCGAACCAAGAGACCCAGTACTTC. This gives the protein CASSFQLANQETQYF.